Listed below are T cell receptor beta chains from one sample, sequenced in a study of blood T cell repertoires in COVID-19. Measured with immunoSEQ multiplex PCR; TCRdb has only the in-frame clones, and not every one. This sample has roughly 140,000 clones, with 80% found just once. The sample was peripheral blood. Receptors were obtained from a man between 65 and 80 years old who had recovered from COVID-19. The CDR3 runs from the conserved cysteine through the conserved F or W. The order of the fields is J gene, V gene, clone size, D gene, CDR3 protein, CDR3 DNA. The D gene is left open where the match is weak. Clone sizes are given selectively: once, few, many, or a class where the clone is expanded.

TRBJ2-1 TRBV3-1/TRBV3-2 . TRBD2 CASSQRANLGSGSRNEQFF TGTGCCAGCAGCCAACGCGCGAATCTAGGTAGCGGGAGCCGAAATGAGCAGTTCTTC
TRBJ1-2 TRBV5-4 . . CASRKPQTASDGYTF TGTGCCAGCAGGAAACCGCAAACAGCATCGGATGGCTACACCTTC
TRBJ2-7 TRBV10-3 . . CAISDLGTSSYEQYF TGTGCCATCAGTGATCTAGGTACCAGCTCCTACGAGCAGTACTTC
TRBJ2-1 TRBV6-5 . . CASRPTGPYNEQFF TGTGCCAGCAGACCGACAGGACCATACAATGAGCAGTTCTTC
TRBJ2-7 TRBV19 . TRBD2 CASSTQLAGSYEQYF TGTGCCAGTAGTACCCAACTAGCGGGTTCCTACGAGCAGTACTTC
TRBJ2-1 TRBV19 . TRBD2 CASRVLAGGDNEQFF TGTGCCAGTAGGGTCCTAGCGGGAGGGGACAATGAGCAGTTCTTC
TRBJ1-4 TRBV10-3 . . CAISDPGGRNYTTNEKLFF TGTGCCATCAGTGACCCCGGGGGGAGGAACTACACAACTAATGAAAAACTGTTTTTT
TRBJ2-3 TRBV7-3 . TRBD2 CASGPGLAGPRGDTQYF TGTGCCAGCGGCCCGGGACTAGCGGGACCGAGGGGAGATACGCAGTATTTT
TRBJ2-7 TRBV30 few TRBD1 CAWSRDPTGTGVAYEQYF TGTGCCTGGAGTCGAGATCCTACCGGGACAGGGGTTGCCTACGAGCAGTACTTC
TRBJ1-1 TRBV6-7 . TRBD1 CASPWDRLFSEAFF TGTGCCAGCCCTTGGGACAGGTTATTTTCTGAAGCTTTCTTT
TRBJ1-1 TRBV3-1/TRBV3-2 . . CASSPDRPGGGDRDPFF TGTGCCAGCAGCCCCGATCGGCCCGGGGGGGGAGACCGCGATCCTTTCTTT
TRBJ2-3 TRBV12-5 . . CASGLVLLGGTRERDTQYF TGTGCTAGTGGTTTGGTACTTCTTGGGGGGACTCGGGAGCGTGATACGCAGTATTTT
TRBJ1-1 TRBV5-1 . . CASSLLGPFGEAFF TGCGCCAGCAGCTTGTTGGGGCCGTTTGGTGAAGCTTTCTTT
TRBJ2-1 TRBV24-1 few . CATSDPTTRNNEQFF TGTGCCACCAGTGACCCCACTACTAGAAACAATGAGCAGTTCTTC
TRBJ1-5 TRBV19 . TRBD1 CASYPGQGNNQPQHF TGTGCCAGTTACCCGGGACAGGGGAACAATCAGCCCCAGCATTTT
TRBJ2-1 TRBV5-6 . TRBD1 CASSLGTGDSYNEQFF TGTGCCAGCAGCTTGGGGACAGGGGATTCCTACAATGAGCAGTTCTTC
TRBJ1-1 TRBV5-4 many . CASSLGGSGRNTEAFF TGTGCCAGCAGCTTGGGTGGATCAGGAAGGAACACTGAAGCTTTCTTT
TRBJ2-7 TRBV30 . . CAWSFQGEQYF TGTGCCTGGAGTTTTCAGGGAGAGCAGTACTTC
TRBJ2-7 TRBV27 few . CASKFTLGRYEQYF TGTGCCAGCAAGTTTACCTTGGGCCGCTACGAGCAGTACTTC
TRBJ2-7 TRBV6-2/TRBV6-3 once . CASSYDTLGAYEQYF TGTGCCAGCAGTTACGACACCCTGGGCGCCTACGAGCAGTACTTC
TRBJ2-1 TRBV9 . TRBD2 CASSVGPSGSFYNEQFF TGTGCCAGCAGCGTAGGCCCTAGCGGGAGTTTCTACAATGAGCAGTTCTTC
TRBJ2-3 TRBV7-2 . TRBD1 CASSLQGGLPDTQYF TGTGCCAGCAGCTTACAAGGGGGCCTCCCCGATACGCAGTATTTT
TRBJ2-1 TRBV7-2 . . CASSLSGGMGGNEQFF TGTGCCAGCAGCCTCAGTGGGGGAATGGGGGGTAATGAGCAGTTCTTC
TRBJ2-7 TRBV11-2 . . CASSPLQRKEPYEQYF TGTGCCAGCAGCCCCCTGCAGCGGAAAGAACCCTACGAGCAGTACTTC
TRBJ2-1 TRBV4-1 . TRBD2 CASSQRLAGIFTGYNEQFF TGCGCCAGCAGCCAAAGACTAGCGGGTATATTTACAGGCTACAATGAGCAGTTCTTC
TRBJ2-1 TRBV4-2 . TRBD2 CASSRPSGLYNEQFF TGTGCCAGCAGCCGGCCTAGCGGGCTCTACAATGAGCAGTTCTTC
TRBJ2-7 TRBV19 . . CASRGPGSYEQYF TGTGCCAGTAGAGGTCCGGGGTCCTACGAGCAGTACTTC
TRBJ2-1 TRBV4-1 . TRBD2 CASSPYGRTRRAYEQFF TGCGCCAGCAGCCCTTACGGGCGGACTAGACGTGCATATGAGCAGTTCTTC
TRBJ1-3 TRBV3-1/TRBV3-2 . . CASSQGRVSGNTIYF TGTGCCAGCAGCCAGGGGAGGGTCTCTGGAAACACCATATATTTT
TRBJ2-3 TRBV19 few TRBD2 CASSFTSGTDTQYF TGTGCCAGTAGTTTTACTAGCGGCACAGATACGCAGTATTTT
TRBJ2-7 TRBV6-2/TRBV6-3 . . CASSSGLISYEQYF TGTGCCAGCAGTTCGGGACTGATCTCCTACGAGCAGTACTTC
TRBJ1-5 TRBV12-5 . TRBD1 CASGLARGDLINQPQHF TGTGCTAGTGGTTTGGCCAGGGGGGATCTAATCAATCAGCCCCAGCATTTT
TRBJ1-2 TRBV27 . TRBD1 CASSISPGQGARGYTF TGTGCCAGCAGCATATCCCCGGGACAGGGGGCGAGGGGCTACACCTTC
TRBJ1-5 TRBV15 . . CATSREGHQPQHF TGTGCCACCAGCAGAGAGGGCCATCAGCCCCAGCATTTT
TRBJ2-5 TRBV5-4 . TRBD1 CASSFRYRGVETQYF TGTGCCAGCAGCTTCCGTTACAGGGGAGTCGAGACCCAGTACTTC
TRBJ2-7 TRBV4-1 few TRBD2 CASSQGDGTKTSYEQYF TGCGCCAGCAGCCAGGGCGACGGGACTAAAACCTCCTACGAGCAGTACTTC
TRBJ2-5 TRBV10-2 . TRBD1 CASSDDTGGKETQYF TGCGCCAGCAGTGATGACACAGGGGGTAAAGAGACCCAGTACTTC
TRBJ2-1 TRBV5-4 . TRBD1 CASSKDRGEEQFF TGTGCCAGCAGCAAGGACAGGGGAGAGGAGCAGTTCTTC
TRBJ2-1 TRBV7-9 . . CASSPRLKNEQFF TGTGCCAGCAGCCCCAGACTTAAAAATGAGCAGTTCTTC
TRBJ2-5 TRBV7-8 . . CASSNQGRETQYF TGTGCCAGCAGCAATCAGGGTCGGGAGACCCAGTACTTC
TRBJ1-4 TRBV2 . . CASIGQPNEKLFF TGTGCCAGCATTGGACAGCCTAATGAAAAACTGTTTTTT
TRBJ2-7 TRBV2 many TRBD1 CASHGQGAYEQYF TGTGCCAGCCACGGACAGGGGGCCTACGAGCAGTACTTC
TRBJ1-2 TRBV19 few . CASSISRGPYGYTF TGTGCCAGTAGTATTTCGCGGGGGCCCTATGGCTACACCTTC
TRBJ2-7 TRBV4-2 . . CASSQDGGGRGEQYF TGTGCCAGCAGCCAAGATGGGGGGGGGCGAGGCGAGCAGTACTTC
TRBJ1-2 TRBV18 . TRBD1 CASSPRQGVGGYTF TGTGCCAGCTCACCGAGACAGGGGGTTGGCGGCTACACCTTC
TRBJ2-7 TRBV7-9 . . CASSLQSSSYEQYF TGTGCCAGCAGCTTACAGTCTAGCTCCTACGAGCAGTACTTC
TRBJ2-3 TRBV7-9 . TRBD2 CASSLGNYSGRVTDTQYF TGTGCCAGCAGCTTGGGGAACTATAGCGGGAGGGTCACAGATACGCAGTATTTT
TRBJ2-2 TRBV2 . . CASTGQMNTGELFF TGTGCCAGCACCGGACAGATGAACACCGGGGAGCTGTTTTTT
TRBJ2-6 TRBV6-5 . . CASTQDSFGANVLTF TGTGCCAGCACCCAAGACAGCTTTGGGGCCAACGTCCTGACTTTC
TRBJ2-3 TRBV19 . TRBD2 CASSLSGRARTDTQYF TGTGCCAGTAGCCTGAGCGGGAGGGCCCGGACAGATACGCAGTATTTT
TRBJ2-6 TRBV18 . . CASSPTKGGTSGANVLTF TGTGCCAGCTCACCAACTAAGGGGGGGACCTCTGGGGCCAACGTCCTGACTTTC
TRBJ2-7 TRBV19 . TRBD2 CASSMGRTSGYSYEQYF TGTGCCAGTAGTATGGGTCGGACTAGCGGGTACTCCTACGAGCAGTACTTC
TRBJ1-1 TRBV9 once . CASSVALNTEAFF TGTGCCAGCAGCGTAGCCCTCAACACTGAAGCTTTCTTT
TRBJ2-7 TRBV13 . TRBD2 CASSPGIAGGYEQYF TGTGCCAGCAGCCCAGGAATAGCGGGAGGTTACGAGCAGTACTTC
TRBJ2-3 TRBV30 . TRBD2 CAWSPLAGGTDTQYF TGTGCCTGGAGCCCTCTAGCGGGAGGGACAGATACGCAGTATTTT
TRBJ1-4 TRBV7-2 . . CASSLGAGMDEKLFF TGTGCCAGCAGCTTAGGCGCAGGTATGGATGAAAAACTGTTTTTT
TRBJ2-7 TRBV10-3 . TRBD2 CAEGGIAGTRSYEQYF TGTGCCGAAGGTGGAATAGCGGGAACCCGTTCCTACGAGCAGTACTTC
TRBJ1-2 TRBV24-1 few TRBD1 CATSGDSENYGYTF TGTGCCACCAGTGGGGACAGTGAGAACTATGGCTACACCTTC
TRBJ1-6 TRBV19 . . CASSVRDYNSPLHF TGTGCCAGTAGTGTCCGGGACTATAATTCACCCCTCCACTTT